This entry features one T cell receptor beta chain sequence. Its antigen remains unidentified. Mismatch with germline at one junction end may stem from a read error. The sample originates from a study of cytomegalovirus exposure and HLA in healthy donors. Findings of the study overall: When a later analysis compared HLA-associated TCR beta chains with equally common others, the HLA-associated chains turned out to be more clonally expanded and to have lower generation probabilities.

60 Vbeta and 13 Jbeta primers were used in PCR. Original handling: A later analysis counted 65 million to 95 million unique TCR beta chains, around 11 million shared. TCRdb keeps only in-frame clones here, not all; method: immunoSEQ multiplex PCR. V and J calls and clone size follow that table, whereas D and trimming were derived from the DNA. This sample's clone table lists about 120,000 clones. Germline V gives CDR1 MNHEY, CDR2 SMNVEV (reference sequence). This CDR3 is 13 amino acids long. The chain has TRBV27 and TRBJ2-7; no reliable D call. The TCR comes from a woman aged 40-49 years in good health and CMV-seropositive. The sequencing input was PBMCs. CDR3: CASSLVRSYEQYF. The CDR3 bases are TGTGCCAGCAGTTTAGTCCGTAGCTACGAGCAGTATTTC.